The 27 T cell receptor beta chains below come from one sample, sequenced in a study of neurological immune-mediated disorders. TCRdb reanalysed the 5' RACE reads using MiXCR and keeps one entry per CDR3 protein. The repertoire holds roughly 20,000 distinct CDR3 sequences, with approximately 6.8% as singletons. Sequencing was performed on CD8+ T cells from blood. The receptors originated from a woman between 25 and 40 years old with HTLV-1-associated myelopathy (HAM/TSP).

This clonotype came up many times. CDR3: CASSPGYMDGYTF. The CDR3 DNA reads TGTGCCAGCAGCCCGGGGTATATGGATGGCTACACCTTC. J is TRBJ1-2 and V is TRBV16; D is uncertain. The CDR3 is 13 residues long. CDR1 and CDR2 from the germline V gene are KGHSY and FQNENV. V was shortened by 4 bases and J by 6 bases, with 12 bases between the two germline ends.

This clonotype was seen many times. The rearrangement links TRBV6-5 to TRBJ1-1, with TRBD1 as a possible D gene (5 bases). V was clipped by 8 bases and J by 1 base, with 14 bases between them. Germline CDR1 is MNHEY and CDR2 is SVGAGI. There are 14 residues in the CDR3. DNA of the CDR3: TGTGCCAGCGCTTCTAATCAGGGGAACACTGAAGCTTTCTTT. This codes for CASASNQGNTEAFF.

This clonotype has at least ten counts. This rearrangement joins TRBV12-3 or TRBV12-4 to TRBJ2-1; tentatively, D is TRBD1 or TRBD2 (5 bases each). The CDR3 contains 17 residues. The ends were cut back, 3 bases at V and 2 bases at J, with 17 bases in the middle. The CDR3 region has the DNA TGTGCCAGCAGTTTCCCCGGGGCGACAGCAGCCTACAATGAGCAGTTCTTC. It yields the protein CASSFPGATAAYNEQFF.

This clonotype has a count of ten or more. V gene TRBV5-1 combines with J gene TRBJ1-1; D not certain. V lost 1 base and J 0 bases, leaving 10 bases between the germline ends. This CDR3 spans 15 amino acids. Germline V gives CDR1 SGHRS, CDR2 YFSETQ. The CDR3 nucleotides are TGCGCCAGCAGCTTGAGAAGAGGAATGAACACTGAAGCTTTCTTT. Translation gives CASSLRRGMNTEAFF.

Many counts were recorded for this clonotype. This chain joins TRBV2 and TRBJ2-3; 9 bases align to TRBD2. In germline, CDR1 is SNHLY, CDR2 FYNNEI. The V segment lost 5 bases and the J segment 2 bases; nucleotides outside the gene matches: 23. This CDR3 is built from 21 residues. CDR3 in DNA: TGTGCCAGCAGTCACCCCGGGGGCAGGCGGGGGGGCTCTACCCCCACAGATACGCAGTATTTT. Translation: CASSHPGGRRGGSTPTDTQYF.

This clonotype was picked up many times. The chain links TRBV18 to TRBJ2-3, with D possibly being TRBD2 (5 bases). The V and J ends lost 4 bases and 2 bases respectively, with 16 bases between them. Germline V gene sequence: CDR1 KGHSH, CDR2 LQKENI. The CDR3 is 16 amino acids. Here the CDR3 DNA reads TGTGCCAGCTCACGGGAAGCGGAGGTATTCACAGATACGCAGTATTTT. Amino acid sequence: CASSREAEVFTDTQYF.

This clonotype was found many times. V usage is TRBV10-2 and J usage is TRBJ2-6, with D perhaps matching TRBD1 (6 bases). Trimming stripped 5 bases from V and 4 bases from J, with 12 bases between. The CDR3 has 15 residues. CDR1 and CDR2 from the germline V gene are WSHSY and SAAADI. This CDR3 is CASSFTGSGANVLTF. In DNA, the CDR3 is TGCGCCAGCAGTTTCACAGGGTCCGGGGCCAACGTCCTGACTTTC.

This clonotype was picked up many times. The chain joins TRBV9 to TRBJ2-3; D remains unclear. This CDR3 comprises 13 residues. Germline loops: CDR1 SGDLS, CDR2 YYNGEE. V was pared by 3 bases and J by 2 bases, with 7 bases between. CDR3 sequence (DNA): TGTGCCAGCAGCGAGTCCGCCACAGATACGCAGTATTTT. Protein: CASSESATDTQYF.

This clonotype occurred many times. The rearrangement links TRBV20-1 to TRBJ2-7, with TRBD1 as a possible D gene (6 bases). CDR3 length: 14 residues. V was trimmed by 6 bases and J by 2 bases, leaving 17 bases between them. Germline V gene sequence: CDR1 DFQATT, CDR2 SNEGSKA (reference sequence). The DNA for the CDR3 is TGCAGTGCCCGCGGACAGACGCATCCCTACGAGCAGTACTTC. It specifies CSARGQTHPYEQYF.

About this clonotype itself: At one of its ends the junction is not consistent with the germline gene, which may arise from a read error. The chain carries TRBV3-1 and TRBJ2-3, with TRBD1 matching 7 bases. Germline V CDR1 and CDR2: LGHDT, YNNKEL (reference sequence). The CDR3 covers 18 residues. The CDR3 DNA follows: TGTGCCAGCAGCCCAGCCGGGACAGACGGGGTTTACCCTTATACACAGTATTTT. This encodes CASSPAGTDGVYPYTQYF.

This clonotype was detected many times. The V call is TRBV4-2, the J call TRBJ1-5; tentatively, D is TRBD1 (5 bases). V was clipped by 4 bases and J by 4 bases, with 11 bases between them. The CDR3 totals 14 residues. Germline values: CDR1 LGHNA, CDR2 YNFKEQ. The CDR3 DNA follows: TGTGCCAGCAGCCGAGGGACGGAGAATCAGCCCCAGCATTTT. Amino acid sequence: CASSRGTENQPQHF.

This clonotype was seen a handful of times. The chain links TRBV18 to TRBJ2-1; TRBD2 might be the D (6 bases). This CDR3 has 14 residues. Germline V gives CDR1 KGHSH, CDR2 LQKENI. V was trimmed by 2 bases and J by 8 bases, leaving 13 bases between them. The CDR3 reads CASSPITSRDEQFF. CDR3 nucleotides: TGTGCCAGCTCACCAATCACTAGCAGGGATGAGCAGTTCTTC.

This clonotype was detected ten times or more. V is TRBV6-5 and J is TRBJ1-1; no clear D. Looked up from germline, CDR1 is MNHEY and CDR2 is SVGAGI. The CDR3 extends over 15 amino acids. Trimming removed 0 bases from V and 4 bases from J, with 12 bases in between. CDR3 region: CASSYSTGSPTEAFF. The CDR3 DNA reads as TGTGCCAGCAGTTACTCGACGGGGTCCCCCACTGAAGCTTTCTTT.

In this sample, this clonotype turned up many times. V usage is TRBV5-1 and J usage is TRBJ1-1, with D unclear. CDR3 length equals 14 residues. V was shortened by 2 bases and J by 0 bases, with 8 bases between the two germline ends. Germline loops: CDR1 SGHRS, CDR2 YFSETQ. CDR3 DNA sequence: TGCGCCAGCAGCTTAGAGGCGATGAACACTGAAGCTTTCTTT. It is translated as CASSLEAMNTEAFF.

This clonotype was counted at least ten times. This chain connects TRBV24-1 to TRBJ1-5; the match to TRBD1 covers 8 bases. With V trimmed by 3 bases and J by 3 bases, 3 bases remained unmatched. Per the germline V gene, CDR1 is KGHDR and CDR2 is SFDVKD. This CDR3 comprises 15 residues. CDR3 bases: TGTGCCACCAGTGATCGGGACAGGACCAATCAGCCCCAGCATTTT. This sequence encodes CATSDRDRTNQPQHF.

In its sample, this clonotype was seen many times. The chain carries TRBV5-1 and TRBJ2-7, with D unclear. The CDR3 has 15 residues. V lost 1 base, J lost 2 bases, and 13 bases lay in between. The germline gives CDR1 SGHRS, CDR2 YFSETQ. CDR3 residues: CASSLSVGETYEQYF. The DNA for the CDR3 is TGCGCCAGCAGCTTGTCTGTAGGAGAGACCTACGAGCAGTACTTC.

This clonotype showed up many times. CDR3 DNA: TGCAGTGCTAGAGGAGTAGACTCCTACAATGAGCAGTTCTTC. It yields the protein CSARGVDSYNEQFF. The chain uses TRBV20-1 and TRBJ2-1; D remains unclear. CDR3 length: 14 residues. CDR1 DFQATT and CDR2 SNEGSKA come from the germline V gene (reference sequence). V lost 1 base, J lost 0 bases, and 7 bases lay in between.

This clonotype was seen many times. The chain employs TRBV20-1 and TRBJ1-1; D is unresolved. Trimming pared 1 base from V and 4 bases from J, leaving 10 bases between. CDR3 length equals 13 residues. The V gene's germline CDR1 is DFQATT and CDR2 SNEGSKA (reference sequence). CDR3 DNA sequence: TGCAGTGCTAGAGTCCGTGGCGGCACTGAAGCTTTCTTT. This sequence encodes CSARVRGGTEAFF.

This clonotype was detected ten times or more. This chain joins TRBV18 and TRBJ1-2; D is undetermined. Trimming removed 0 bases from V and 2 bases from J, with 10 bases in between. CDR1 is KGHSH, CDR2 LQKENI, per germline. This CDR3 region has 15 residues. The CDR3 loop is CASSPPVDGNYGYTF. The CDR3 nucleotides are TGTGCCAGCTCACCACCGGTGGATGGGAACTATGGCTACACCTTC.

This clonotype was observed many times. The V call is TRBV4-2, the J call TRBJ2-7, with D perhaps being TRBD1 or TRBD2 (5 bases each). The germline V and J ends were trimmed by 3 bases and 0 bases, with 12 bases remaining between them. CDR1 is LGHNA, CDR2 YNFKEQ, per germline. The CDR3 covers 15 residues. CDR3 in DNA: TGTGCCAGCAGCCAGGGTGTCGGGACCTCCTACGAGCAGTACTTC. Residues: CASSQGVGTSYEQYF.

This clonotype was recorded at least ten times. The DNA for the CDR3 is TGTGCCAGCAGCGTAGATGAGGGTTACACTGAAGCTTTCTTT. It specifies CASSVDEGYTEAFF. The V and J genes are TRBV7-9 and TRBJ1-1; D gene unclear. The V gene lost 5 bases and the J gene lost 3 bases, with 13 bases spanning the gap. Germline V gene lookup returns CDR1 SEHNR and CDR2 FQNEAQ (reference sequence). The CDR3 loop spans 14 amino acids.

This chain joins TRBV5-1 and TRBJ2-7; D gene uncertain. Germline CDR1 reads SGHRS; CDR2 reads YFSETQ. The CDR3 is 12 residues long. V was cut by 4 bases and J by 4 bases, with 9 bases left in between. CDR3 DNA: TGCGCCAGCAGCCCGGTCGGGTACGAGCAGTACTTC. Protein product: CASSPVGYEQYF.

This clonotype was seen ten or more times. The chain couples TRBV5-1 to TRBJ1-6; D gene unclear. V was clipped by 4 bases and J by 0 bases, with 17 bases between them. The CDR3 is 18 residues long. CDR1 and CDR2 (germline): SGHRS, YFSETQ. CDR3 residues: CASSEQEAISSYNSPLHF. The DNA of the CDR3 is TGCGCCAGCAGCGAGCAGGAAGCTATAAGCTCCTATAATTCACCCCTCCACTTT.

The rearrangement joins TRBV4-1 to TRBJ2-2; TRBD1 might be the D (6 bases). With 4 bases removed from V and 1 base from J, the gap between germline ends came to 25 bases. CDR3 size: 20 residues. Germline CDR1 is MGHRA and CDR2 is YSYEKL. The CDR3 loop reads CASSLKMGQGGALNTGELFF. The CDR3 DNA reads as TGCGCCAGCAGCCTAAAGATGGGGCAAGGGGGAGCCCTGAACACCGGGGAGCTGTTTTTT.

This clonotype appeared many times. The chain has TRBV5-1 and TRBJ2-3, with TRBD2 as a possible D gene (7 bases). Germline values: CDR1 SGHRS, CDR2 YFSETQ. The CDR3 sequence is 17 residues long. V was pared by 0 bases and J by 6 bases, with 20 bases between. The CDR3 here is CASSLVWGGPAKDTQYF. DNA of the CDR3: TGCGCCAGCAGCTTGGTCTGGGGGGGGCCAGCTAAGGATACGCAGTATTTT.

This clonotype was counted many times. The chain employs TRBV9 and TRBJ1-2; TRBD1 is a possible D gene (5 bases). Germline V gives CDR1 SGDLS, CDR2 YYNGEE. CDR3 length: 15 amino acids. V gave up 0 bases and J gave up 8 bases, with 17 bases separating them. The CDR3: CASSVGSRETVGYTF. The CDR3 DNA follows: TGTGCCAGCAGCGTAGGGTCCAGGGAGACGGTCGGCTACACCTTC.

This clonotype was detected ten times or more. The rearrangement joins TRBV5-1 to TRBJ1-2, with TRBD1 matching 10 bases. The CDR3 runs to 15 residues. With V trimmed by 4 bases and J by 8 bases, 11 bases remained unmatched. In germline, CDR1 is SGHRS, CDR2 YFSETQ. CDR3 nucleotides: TGCGCCAGCAGCGAAACGTCCGGGACAGGGGACGGCTACACCTTC. Translated, it gives CASSETSGTGDGYTF.